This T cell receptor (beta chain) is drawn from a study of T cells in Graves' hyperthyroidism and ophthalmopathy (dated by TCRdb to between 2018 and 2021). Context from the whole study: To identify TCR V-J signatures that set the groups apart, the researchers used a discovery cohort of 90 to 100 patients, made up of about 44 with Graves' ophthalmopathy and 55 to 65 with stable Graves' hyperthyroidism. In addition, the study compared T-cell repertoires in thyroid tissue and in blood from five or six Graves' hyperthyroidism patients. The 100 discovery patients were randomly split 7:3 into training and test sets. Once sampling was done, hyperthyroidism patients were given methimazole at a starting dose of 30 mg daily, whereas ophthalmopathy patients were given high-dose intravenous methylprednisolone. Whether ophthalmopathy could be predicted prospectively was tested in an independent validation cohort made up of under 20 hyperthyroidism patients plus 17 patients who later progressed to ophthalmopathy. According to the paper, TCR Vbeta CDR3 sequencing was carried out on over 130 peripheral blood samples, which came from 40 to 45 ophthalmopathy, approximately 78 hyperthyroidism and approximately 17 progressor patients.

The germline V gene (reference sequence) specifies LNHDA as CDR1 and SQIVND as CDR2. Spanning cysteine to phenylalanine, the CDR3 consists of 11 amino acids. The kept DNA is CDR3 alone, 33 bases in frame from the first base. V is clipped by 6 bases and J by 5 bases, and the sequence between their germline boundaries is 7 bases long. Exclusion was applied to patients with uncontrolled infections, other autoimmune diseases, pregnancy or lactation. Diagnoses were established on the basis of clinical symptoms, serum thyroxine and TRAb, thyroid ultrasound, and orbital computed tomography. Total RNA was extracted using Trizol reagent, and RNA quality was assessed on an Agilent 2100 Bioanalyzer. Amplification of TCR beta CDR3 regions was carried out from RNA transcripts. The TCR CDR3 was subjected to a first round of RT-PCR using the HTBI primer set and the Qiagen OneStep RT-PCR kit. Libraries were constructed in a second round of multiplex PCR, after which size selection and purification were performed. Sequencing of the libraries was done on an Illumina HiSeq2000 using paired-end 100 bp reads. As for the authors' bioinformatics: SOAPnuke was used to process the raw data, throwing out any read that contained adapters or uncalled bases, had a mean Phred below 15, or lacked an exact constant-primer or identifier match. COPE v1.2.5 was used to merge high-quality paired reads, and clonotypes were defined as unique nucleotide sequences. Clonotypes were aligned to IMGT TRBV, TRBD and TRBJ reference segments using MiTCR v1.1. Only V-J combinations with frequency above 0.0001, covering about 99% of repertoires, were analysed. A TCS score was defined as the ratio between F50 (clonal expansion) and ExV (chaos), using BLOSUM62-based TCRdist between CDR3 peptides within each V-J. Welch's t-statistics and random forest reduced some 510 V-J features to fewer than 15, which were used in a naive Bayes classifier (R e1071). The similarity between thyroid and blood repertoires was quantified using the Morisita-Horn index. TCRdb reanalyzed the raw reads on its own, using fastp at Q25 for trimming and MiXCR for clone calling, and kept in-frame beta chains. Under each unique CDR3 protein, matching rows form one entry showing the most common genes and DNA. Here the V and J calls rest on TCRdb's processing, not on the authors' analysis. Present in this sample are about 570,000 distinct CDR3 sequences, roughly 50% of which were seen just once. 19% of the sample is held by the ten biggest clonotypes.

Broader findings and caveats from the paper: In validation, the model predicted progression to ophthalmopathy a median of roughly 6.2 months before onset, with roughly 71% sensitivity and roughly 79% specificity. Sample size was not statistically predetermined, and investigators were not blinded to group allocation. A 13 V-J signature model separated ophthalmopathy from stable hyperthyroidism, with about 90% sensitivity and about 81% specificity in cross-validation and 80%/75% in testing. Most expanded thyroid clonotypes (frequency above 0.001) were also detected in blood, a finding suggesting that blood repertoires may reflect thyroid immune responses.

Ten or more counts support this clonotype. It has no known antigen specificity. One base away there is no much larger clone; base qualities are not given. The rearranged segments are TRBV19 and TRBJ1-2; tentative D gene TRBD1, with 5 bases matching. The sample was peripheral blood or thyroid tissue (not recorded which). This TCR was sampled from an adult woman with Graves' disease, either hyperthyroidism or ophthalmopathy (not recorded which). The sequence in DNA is TGTGCCAGTAGAGGGGAGTATGGCTACACCTTC. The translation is CASRGEYGYTF.